These 20 T cell receptor beta chains came from one sample sequenced in a study of memory CD4+ T cells and cytomegalovirus serostatus. The sort gate was single viable CD3+CD4+CD8-CD45RO+ cells for memory CD4+ T cells. Measured with immunoSEQ multiplex PCR; TCRdb has only the in-frame clones, and not every one. Of 85,000 to 100,000 clones in the sample, roughly 80% were seen once. Material for sequencing was memory CD4+ T cells from blood. These receptors originate from an adult in good health and CMV-seropositive.

This chain links TRBV5-1 with TRBJ2-2, with D uncertain. The CDR3 contains 16 residues. CDR1 and CDR2 (germline): SGHRS, YFSETQ. With 0 bases removed from V and 2 bases from J, the gap between germline ends came to 11 bases. The CDR3 DNA follows: TGCGCCAGCAGCTTGGCCGCCAGGCTAAACACCGGGGAGCTGTTTTTT. Protein: CASSLAARLNTGELFF.

The J gene is TRBJ2-7, the V gene TRBV5-1, with 7 bases that match TRBD1. The V and J ends lost 0 bases and 4 bases, in that order; junction bases with no gene match: 4. Germline V gene sequence: CDR1 SGHRS, CDR2 YFSETQ. CDR3 length: 14 amino acids. CDR3 bases: TGCGCCAGCAGCTTGGAGGGGGCGCTTTACGAGCAGTACTTC. It yields the protein CASSLEGALYEQYF.

This clone appeared a few times. V and J are TRBV29-1 and TRBJ2-1; 15 bases are a match to TRBD2. J lost 8 bases, V lost 6 bases, and 8 bases had no gene match. Germline assignment: CDR1 SQVTM and CDR2 ANQGSEA. The CDR3 has 15 amino acids. CDR3 residues: CSVEGLAGGRDEQFF. DNA of the CDR3: TGCAGCGTAGAGGGACTAGCGGGAGGAAGGGATGAGCAGTTCTTC.

The V and J genes are TRBV4-1 and TRBJ2-1; no definite D call. The CDR3 sequence is 15 residues long. V lost 4 bases and J lost 0, with 10 bases in between. The germline V gene encodes CDR1 MGHRA and CDR2 YSYEKL. CDR3 loop: CASSPRVDSYNEQFF. CDR3 bases: TGCGCCAGCAGCCCGAGAGTGGACTCCTACAATGAGCAGTTCTTC.

This chain connects TRBV5-1 to TRBJ2-7, with 9 positions matching TRBD2. Germline V CDR1 and CDR2: SGHRS, YFSETQ. V was pared by 4 bases and J by 3 bases, with 8 bases of the junction left unmatched. The CDR3 has 15 residues. The DNA of the CDR3 is TGCGCCAGCAGCATTAGCGGGAGAGGAGACTACGAGCAGTACTTC. Its translation: CASSISGRGDYEQYF. Supplemented by reference TRBV5-1 and TRBJ2-7, the full variable domain reads KAGVTQTPRYLIKTRGQQVTLSCSPISGHRSVSWYQQTPGQGLQFLFEYFSETQRNKGNFPGRFSGRQFSNSRSEMNVSTLELGDSALYLCASSISGRGDYEQYFGPGTRLTVT.

This clone appeared once. The chain links TRBV7-2 to TRBJ1-3; 8 bases are a match to TRBD1. In germline, CDR1 is SGHTA, CDR2 FQGNSA. The J segment lost 4 bases and the V segment lost 1 base, leaving 9 bases of the junction unmatched. The CDR3 has 17 amino acids. The DNA for the CDR3 is TGTGCCAGCAGCTTAGTGGGGCAGGGGGCGAAAGGAAACACCATATATTTT. Its protein is CASSLVGQGAKGNTIYF.

The gene calls are TRBV5-1 and TRBJ1-4; D is uncertain. Germline V gene data show CDR1 as SGHRS and CDR2 as YFSETQ. With 1 base removed from V and 2 bases from J, the gap between germline ends came to 9 bases. The CDR3 consists of 15 residues. CDR3 nucleotides: TGCGCCAGCAGCTTGATCCGAGCTACTAATGAAAAACTGTTTTTT. Its protein product is CASSLIRATNEKLFF.

CDR3 residues: CASMNARSYEQYF. For the CDR3, the DNA is TGTGCCAGCATGAACGCCAGGTCCTACGAGCAGTACTTC. The V and J genes are TRBV6-5 and TRBJ2-7, with D hard to call. The CDR3 covers 13 residues. The ends were cut back, 7 bases at V and 1 base at J, with 11 bases in the middle. From germline, CDR1 is MNHEY and CDR2 SVGAGI.

The chain employs TRBV5-4 and TRBJ2-3, with D perhaps given as TRBD1 or TRBD2 (5 bases each). The CDR3 has 16 residues. V was shortened by 3 bases and J by 2 bases, with 16 bases between the two germline ends. CDR1 is SGHNT, CDR2 YYREEE, per germline (reference sequence). The DNA of the CDR3 is TGTGCCAGCAGCTCGGGGCTTGGGCGGACCACAGATACGCAGTATTTT. This codes for CASSSGLGRTTDTQYF.

This chain uses TRBV9 with TRBJ1-3; D unresolved. Germline CDR1 and CDR2: SGDLS and YYNGEE. The CDR3 is made up of 12 amino acids. Deletions cut 4 bases from V and 2 bases from J, with 4 bases between. This chain's CDR3 is CASSTTGNTIYF. The CDR3 coding sequence is TGTGCCAGCAGCACGACTGGAAACACCATATATTTT.

CDR3 DNA: TGCGCCAGCAGCTTGGTTAAACCGAACACCGGGGAGCTGTTTTTT. Amino acids: CASSLVKPNTGELFF. V is TRBV5-1 and J is TRBJ2-2, with unresolved D. The V gene lost 0 bases and the J gene lost 0 bases, with 6 bases spanning the gap. CDR3 length equals 15 residues. Per germline, CDR1 SGHRS and CDR2 YFSETQ. The complete variable domain, with remaining parts taken from reference TRBV5-1 and TRBJ2-2, reads KAGVTQTPRYLIKTRGQQVTLSCSPISGHRSVSWYQQTPGQGLQFLFEYFSETQRNKGNFPGRFSGRQFSNSRSEMNVSTLELGDSALYLCASSLVKPNTGELFFGEGSRLTVL.

The chain combines TRBV28 with TRBJ1-4, with 7 bases lining up with TRBD1. CDR1 is MDHEN and CDR2 is SYDVKM in the germline V gene. V shed 4 bases, J shed 0 bases, and the junction held 8 bases outside the gene matches. This CDR3 region has 17 residues. The CDR3 protein is CASSSSRDSTTNEKLFF. The CDR3 DNA sequence: TGTGCCAGCAGTTCGTCCCGGGACAGCACAACTAATGAAAAACTGTTTTTT.

The J gene is TRBJ1-2, the V gene TRBV6-1; maybe TRBD1 (5 bases). V lost 11 bases, J lost 0 bases, and 13 bases lay in between. The germline gives CDR1 MNHNS, CDR2 SASEGT. CDR3 size: 13 residues. The CDR3 DNA reads as TGTGCCTTTCGGGACGGAGCTAACTATGGCTACACCTTC. It encodes CAFRDGANYGYTF.

The chain uses TRBV27 and TRBJ1-2; D remains unclear. CDR1 and CDR2 from the germline V gene are MNHEY and SMNVEV (reference sequence). The CDR3 has 13 residues. V was trimmed by 5 bases and J by 1 base, leaving 8 bases between them. CDR3 residues: CASSLRFNYGYTF. DNA for the CDR3: TGTGCCAGCAGTCTGAGATTTAACTATGGCTACACCTTC.

CDR3 loop: CASSRLAGADTQYF. CDR3 bases: TGCGCCAGCAGCCGACTAGCGGGTGCAGATACGCAGTATTTT. The chain combines TRBV4-3 with TRBJ2-3, with TRBD2 matching over 10 bases. Looked up from germline, CDR1 is LGHNA and CDR2 is YSLEER. After removal of 4 bases from V and 4 bases from J, the junction contained 2 bases not matched to a gene. This CDR3 is 14 amino acids long.

V is TRBV5-1 and J is TRBJ2-7; D remains unclear. V gave up 0 bases and J gave up 0 bases, with 13 bases separating them. Germline CDR1 is SGHRS and CDR2 is YFSETQ. The CDR3 loop spans 16 amino acids. CDR3 bases: TGCGCCAGCAGCTTGGTCTTTGGCGGACCCTCCTACGAGCAGTACTTC. Translated: CASSLVFGGPSYEQYF.

V gene TRBV18 combines with J gene TRBJ2-3, with unresolved D. The CDR3 contains 12 residues. The V end was cut by 3 bases, the J end by 2 bases, with 3 bases between. CDR1 and CDR2 (germline): KGHSH, LQKENI. In nucleotides, the CDR3 is TGTGCCAGCTCACCGTACACAGATACGCAGTATTTT. It specifies CASSPYTDTQYF.

The chain uses TRBV4-1 and TRBJ2-1; no clear D gene. Deletions cut 0 bases from V and 10 bases from J, with 10 bases between. The CDR3 has 13 residues. Germline CDR1 is MGHRA and CDR2 is YSYEKL. This chain's CDR3 is CASSQDRRGEQFF. Here the CDR3 DNA reads TGCGCCAGCAGCCAAGATCGGCGTGGGGAGCAGTTCTTC.

This clone was seen a handful of times. The chain links TRBV5-1 to TRBJ2-1, with D perhaps being TRBD1 or TRBD2 (5 bases each). Trimming left V 5 bases short and J 8 bases short, with 14 bases between. In germline, CDR1 is SGHRS, CDR2 YFSETQ. CDR3 length: 13 amino acids. The CDR3 nucleotides read TGCGCCAGCAGACCACAGGAGGAATATGAGCAGTTCTTC. Its translation is CASRPQEEYEQFF. The whole variable domain, filled in from reference TRBV5-1 and TRBJ2-1, reads KAGVTQTPRYLIKTRGQQVTLSCSPISGHRSVSWYQQTPGQGLQFLFEYFSETQRNKGNFPGRFSGRQFSNSRSEMNVSTLELGDSALYLCASRPQEEYEQFFGPGTRLTVL.

The chain recombines TRBV18 with TRBJ2-5, with 7 bases that match TRBD1. The length of the CDR3 is 20 residues. Germline V gene sequence: CDR1 KGHSH, CDR2 LQKENI. J gave up 7 bases and V 1 base, and 24 bases lay outside the gene matches. CDR3 sequence: CASSPRRKGQASEGLGTQYF. In DNA form, the CDR3 reads TGTGCCAGCTCACCACGAAGAAAAGGACAGGCTTCAGAGGGATTAGGGACCCAGTACTTC.